What follows are 11 T cell receptor beta chains derived from one specimen sequenced in a study of blood T cell repertoires in COVID-19. This table comes from immunoSEQ multiplex PCR, and its TCRdb copy is limited to in-frame clones, with some not included. The data hold 180,000 or so clones, with almost 85% observed a single time. The sequencing input was PBMCs or T cells enriched from blood (not recorded which). The receptors were gathered from a man aged 45-65 years who had recovered from COVID-19.

V usage is TRBV5-6 and J usage is TRBJ2-3; 10 bases are a match to TRBD2. Unmatched junction bases numbered 14, after V lost 3 bases and J lost 4 bases. Germline V gene data show CDR1 as SGHDT and CDR2 as YYEEEE. This CDR3 has 18 amino acids. The CDR3 nucleotides read TGTGCCAGCAGCTCCCGAGCGGCTAGCGGGAGAGTAGCAGATACGCAGTATTTT. Amino acids: CASSSRAASGRVADTQYF.

This chain connects TRBV5-6 to TRBJ2-3, with 9 bases fitting TRBD1. Germline values: CDR1 SGHDT, CDR2 YYEEEE. V shed 4 bases and J 4 bases; nucleotides not matched to a gene: 19. The CDR3 totals 19 residues. For the CDR3, the DNA is TGTGCCAGCAGCCGCCCAGGGGGACAGGGTATAGAGAACGCAGATACGCAGTATTTT. It translates to CASSRPGGQGIENADTQYF.

CDR3 coding DNA: TGTGCCAGCAGCCTCGACAGGGGGACCTTCGGCTACACCTTC. It encodes CASSLDRGTFGYTF. The chain uses TRBV7-9 and TRBJ1-2; 9 bases are a match to TRBD1. From germline, CDR1 is SEHNR and CDR2 FQNEAQ (reference sequence). V shed 5 bases, J shed 8 bases, and the junction held 9 bases outside the gene matches. This CDR3 comprises 14 residues. The full variable domain, its missing parts supplied by reference TRBV7-9 and TRBJ1-2, is DTGVSQNPRHKITKRGQNVTFRCDPISEHNRLYWYRQTLGQGPEFLTYFQNEAQLEKSRLLSDRFSAERPKGSFSTLEIQRTEQGDSAMYLCASSLDRGTFGYTFGSGTRLTVV.

The CDR3 region is CASSLLVHSPLHF. Written as DNA, the CDR3 is TGTGCCAGCAGCCTTCTTGTTCATTCACCCCTCCACTTT. The chain combines TRBV7-2 with TRBJ1-6; D unresolved. V gave up 5 bases and J gave up 8 bases, with 10 bases separating them. The germline V gene encodes CDR1 SGHTA and CDR2 FQGNSA. This CDR3 is built from 13 residues.

The rearrangement uses TRBV10-1 and TRBJ2-2; tentative D call: TRBD1 (5 bases). V was pared by 3 bases and J by 3 bases, with 5 bases between. CDR3 length: 13 amino acids. Germline CDR1 and CDR2: WNHNN and SYGVQD (reference sequence). CDR3 coding DNA: TGCGCCAGCAGTGACAGGGACACCGGGGAGCTGTTTTTT. It is translated as CASSDRDTGELFF.

This chain joins TRBV7-2 and TRBJ2-5, with D possibly being TRBD1 (7 bases). The V and J ends lost 1 base and 5 bases respectively, with 11 bases between them. This CDR3 is 14 amino acids long. Germline CDR1 reads SGHTA; CDR2 reads FQGNSA. DNA for the CDR3: TGTGCCAGCAGCTTAGGACCAGGGGGGGAGACCCAGTACTTC. Translation: CASSLGPGGETQYF.

CDR3 sequence reads: CASSPEKINQPQHF. In DNA form, the CDR3 reads TGTGCCAGCTCACCAGAGAAGATCAATCAGCCCCAGCATTTT. This chain links TRBV18 with TRBJ1-5; D gene unclear. Deletions cut 2 bases from V and 3 bases from J, with 8 bases between. Germline V CDR1 and CDR2: KGHSH, LQKENI. This CDR3 is 14 amino acids long.

This clone was seen a handful of times. The chain carries TRBV5-6 and TRBJ1-6; perhaps TRBD1 as D (5 bases). Per the germline V gene, CDR1 is SGHDT and CDR2 is YYEEEE. This CDR3 contains 15 residues. Trimming removed 0 bases at V and 8 bases at J, with 12 bases between. This chain's CDR3 is CASSLGQGKYSPLHF. The DNA of the CDR3 is TGTGCCAGCAGCTTGGGTCAGGGTAAATATTCACCCCTCCACTTT.

In this sample, this clone turned up once. The chain combines TRBV30 with TRBJ1-5; 7 bases are shared with TRBD1. The junction had 6 bases not matched to a gene; V was cut back by 4 bases and J by 6 bases. Germline CDR1 and CDR2: GTSNPN and SVGIG (reference sequence). The CDR3 totals 13 residues. This CDR3 reads CAWNRGEAQPQHF. CDR3 DNA: TGTGCCTGGAACAGGGGAGAGGCTCAGCCCCAGCATTTT.

The chain links TRBV10-3 to TRBJ1-2, with TRBD1 identical over 7 bases. Germline CDR1 is ENHRY and CDR2 is SYGVKD. The CDR3 totals 13 residues. Trimming at V came to 4 bases and at J to 4 bases, leaving 3 bases not matched to a gene. The CDR3, as DNA: TGTGCCATCAGTGGTACAGGGGCCTATGGCTACACCTTC. Protein product: CAISGTGAYGYTF.

The chain recombines TRBV6-2 or TRBV6-3 with TRBJ2-7; 11 nucleotides agree with TRBD2. The V and J ends lost 2 bases and 2 bases, in that order; junction bases with no gene match: 2. The CDR3 extends over 15 amino acids. Looked up from germline, CDR1 is MNHEY and CDR2 is SVGEGT. Here the CDR3 reads CASSYRLAGPYEQYF. The CDR3, as DNA: TGTGCCAGCAGTTACCGACTAGCGGGGCCCTACGAGCAGTACTTC.